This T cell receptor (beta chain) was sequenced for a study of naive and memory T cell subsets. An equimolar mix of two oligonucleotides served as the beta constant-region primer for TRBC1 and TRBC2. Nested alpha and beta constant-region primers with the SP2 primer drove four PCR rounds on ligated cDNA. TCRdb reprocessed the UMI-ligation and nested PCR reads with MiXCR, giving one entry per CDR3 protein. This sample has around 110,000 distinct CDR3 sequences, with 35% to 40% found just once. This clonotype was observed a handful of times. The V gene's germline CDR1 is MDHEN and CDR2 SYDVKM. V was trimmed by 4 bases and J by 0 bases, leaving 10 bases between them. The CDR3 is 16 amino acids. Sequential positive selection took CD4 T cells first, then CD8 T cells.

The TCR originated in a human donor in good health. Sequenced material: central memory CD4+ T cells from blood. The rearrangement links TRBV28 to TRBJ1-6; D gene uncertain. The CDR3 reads CASSSVKSSYNSPLHF. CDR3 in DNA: TGTGCCAGCAGTTCCGTGAAGAGCTCCTATAATTCACCCCTCCACTTT.